The 3 T cell receptor beta chains presented below share a single source sample, sequenced in a study of blood T cells in healthy people across ages. A second roughly 6 to 11 cycle PCR used barcoded and J-beta primers. Using its own MiXCR run on the 5' RACE reads, TCRdb lists one record per CDR3 protein. Among approximately 880,000 distinct CDR3 sequences listed, roughly 43% were seen once. Sequenced sample: blood. The source of these receptors is a man aged 25-45 years in good health.

This rearrangement joins TRBV5-1 to TRBJ2-1, with D tentatively TRBD2 (6 bases). This CDR3 spans 16 amino acids. The germline V gene has CDR1 SGHRS and CDR2 YFSETQ. Trimming shortened V by 4 bases and J by 1 base, and 15 bases separated the two germline ends. CDR3 sequence reads: CASSLSGGESYNEQFF. CDR3 in DNA: TGCGCCAGCAGCCTGTCGGGCGGGGAATCCTACAATGAGCAGTTCTTC.

This chain connects TRBV5-4 to TRBJ2-3, with 9 bases lining up with TRBD1. With V trimmed by 1 base and J by 6 bases, 9 bases remained unmatched. The CDR3 has 16 residues. CDR1 and CDR2 from the germline V gene are SGHNT and YYREEE (reference sequence). The CDR3 sequence: CASSLSSGTGRDTQYF. CDR3 in DNA: TGTGCCAGCAGCTTGAGCTCCGGGACAGGGAGGGATACGCAGTATTTT. Together with reference TRBV5-4 and TRBJ2-3, the CDR3 gives the full variable domain: ETGVTQSPTHLIKTRGQQVTLRCSSQSGHNTVSWYQQALGQGPQFIFQYYREEENGRGNFPPRFSGLQFPNYSSELNVNALELDDSALYLCASSLSSGTGRDTQYFGPGTRLTVL.

This clonotype occurred a few times. The chain employs TRBV4-3 and TRBJ2-1, with 8 bases fitting TRBD1. Germline V gene sequence: CDR1 LGHNA, CDR2 YSLEER. The CDR3 has 16 amino acids. Unmatched junction bases numbered 13, after V lost 2 bases and J lost 10 bases. The CDR3, as DNA: TGCGCCAGCAGCCAATTTACGGGACAGGTACTCCACGAGCAGTTCTTC. Protein: CASSQFTGQVLHEQFF.